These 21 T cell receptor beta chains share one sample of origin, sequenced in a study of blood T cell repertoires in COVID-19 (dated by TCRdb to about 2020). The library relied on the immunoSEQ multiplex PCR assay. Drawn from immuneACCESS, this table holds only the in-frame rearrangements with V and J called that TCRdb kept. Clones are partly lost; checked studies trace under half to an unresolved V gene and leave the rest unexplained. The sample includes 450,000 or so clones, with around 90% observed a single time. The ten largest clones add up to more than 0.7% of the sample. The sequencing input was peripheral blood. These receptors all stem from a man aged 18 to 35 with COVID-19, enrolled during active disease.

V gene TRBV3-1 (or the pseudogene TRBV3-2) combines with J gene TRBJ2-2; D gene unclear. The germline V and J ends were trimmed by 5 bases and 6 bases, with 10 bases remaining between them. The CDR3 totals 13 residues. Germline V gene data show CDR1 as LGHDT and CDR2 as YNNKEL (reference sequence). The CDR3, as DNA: TGTGCCAGCAGCTCGGTTGGAGCCGGGGAGCTGTTTTTT. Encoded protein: CASSSVGAGELFF.

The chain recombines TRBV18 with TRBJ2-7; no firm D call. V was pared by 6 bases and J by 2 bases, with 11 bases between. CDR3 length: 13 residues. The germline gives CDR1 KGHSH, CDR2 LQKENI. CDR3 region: CASSPGEAYEQYF. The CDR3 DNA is TGTGCCAGCTCTCCTGGCGAGGCCTACGAGCAGTACTTC.

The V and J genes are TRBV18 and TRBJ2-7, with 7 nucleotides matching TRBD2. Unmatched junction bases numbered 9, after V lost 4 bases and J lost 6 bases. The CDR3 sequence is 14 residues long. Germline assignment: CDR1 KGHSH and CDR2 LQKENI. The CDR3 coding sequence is TGTGCCAGCTCACTACCCGGGGACTACGGCGAGCAGTACTTC. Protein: CASSLPGDYGEQYF.

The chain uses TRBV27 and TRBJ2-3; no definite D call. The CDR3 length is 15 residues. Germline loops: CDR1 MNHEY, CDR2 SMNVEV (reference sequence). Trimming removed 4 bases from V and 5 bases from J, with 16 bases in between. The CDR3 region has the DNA TGTGCCAGCAGTTACTTCGGTCTCGCGGTAGATACGCAGTATTTT. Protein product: CASSYFGLAVDTQYF.

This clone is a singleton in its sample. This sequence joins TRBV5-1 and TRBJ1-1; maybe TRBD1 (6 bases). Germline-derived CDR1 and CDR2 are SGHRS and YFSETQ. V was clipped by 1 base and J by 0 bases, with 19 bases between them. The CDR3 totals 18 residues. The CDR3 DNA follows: TGCGCCAGCAGCTTGAGGATTGGCGGGGGCCCCCTGAACACTGAAGCTTTCTTT. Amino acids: CASSLRIGGGPLNTEAFF.

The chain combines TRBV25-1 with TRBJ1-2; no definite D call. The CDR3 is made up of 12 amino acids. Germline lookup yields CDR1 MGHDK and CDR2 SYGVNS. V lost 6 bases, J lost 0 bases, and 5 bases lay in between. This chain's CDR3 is CASRHPNYGYTF. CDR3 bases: TGTGCCAGCAGACATCCTAACTATGGCTACACCTTC.

CDR3 region: CASSYGLASYNEQFF. CDR3 nucleotides: TGTGCCAGCAGCTATGGACTAGCGAGTTACAATGAGCAGTTCTTC. This rearrangement joins TRBV7-8 to TRBJ2-1; 9 bases line up with TRBD2. Per germline, CDR1 SGHVS and CDR2 FQNEAQ. This CDR3 is 15 amino acids long. The J segment lost 4 bases and the V segment lost 4 bases, leaving 5 bases of the junction unmatched.

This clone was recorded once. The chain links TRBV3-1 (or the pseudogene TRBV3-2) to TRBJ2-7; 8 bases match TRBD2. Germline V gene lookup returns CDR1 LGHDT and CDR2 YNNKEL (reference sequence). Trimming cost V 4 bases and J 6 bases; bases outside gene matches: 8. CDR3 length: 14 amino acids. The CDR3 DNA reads TGTGCCAGCAGCCTGAATCTCGGGAGGGCCGAGCAGTACTTC. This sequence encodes CASSLNLGRAEQYF.

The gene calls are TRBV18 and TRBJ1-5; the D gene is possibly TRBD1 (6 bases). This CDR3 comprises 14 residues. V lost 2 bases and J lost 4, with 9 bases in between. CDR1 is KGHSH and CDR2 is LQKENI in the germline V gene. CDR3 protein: CASSPKGTNQPQHF. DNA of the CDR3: TGTGCCAGCTCACCAAAGGGGACAAATCAGCCCCAGCATTTT.

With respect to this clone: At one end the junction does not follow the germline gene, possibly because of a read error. The CDR3 protein is CASSPGTSGSDTQYF. CDR3 nucleotide sequence: TGTGCTAGCAGTCCCGGGACTAGCGGATCAGATACGCAGTATTTT. The genes are TRBV7-7 and TRBJ2-3, with 11 bases fitting TRBD2. The length of the CDR3 is 15 residues. Germline V CDR1 and CDR2: SSHAT, FNYEAQ (reference sequence).

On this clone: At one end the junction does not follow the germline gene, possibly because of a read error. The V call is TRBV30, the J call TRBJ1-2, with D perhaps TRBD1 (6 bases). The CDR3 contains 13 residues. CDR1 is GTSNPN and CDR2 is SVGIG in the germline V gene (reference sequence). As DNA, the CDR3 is TGTGCCAGTGACAGGATTTCCCTCGGCGGCTATACCTTC. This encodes CASDRISLGGYTF.

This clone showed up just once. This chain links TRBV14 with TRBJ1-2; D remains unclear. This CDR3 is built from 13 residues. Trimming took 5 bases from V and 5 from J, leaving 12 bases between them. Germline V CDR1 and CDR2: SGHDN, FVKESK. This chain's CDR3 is CASSLFTGYGYTF. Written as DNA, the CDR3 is TGTGCCAGCAGCTTATTTACGGGGTATGGCTACACCTTC.

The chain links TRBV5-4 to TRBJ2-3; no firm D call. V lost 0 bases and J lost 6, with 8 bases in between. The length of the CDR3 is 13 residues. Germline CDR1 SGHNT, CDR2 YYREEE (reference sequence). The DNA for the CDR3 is TGTGCCAGCAGCTTGGACCAGGCCGATACGCAGTATTTT. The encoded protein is CASSLDQADTQYF. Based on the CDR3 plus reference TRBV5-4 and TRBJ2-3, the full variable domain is ETGVTQSPTHLIKTRGQQVTLRCSSQSGHNTVSWYQQALGQGPQFIFQYYREEENGRGNFPPRFSGLQFPNYSSELNVNALELDDSALYLCASSLDQADTQYFGPGTRLTVL.

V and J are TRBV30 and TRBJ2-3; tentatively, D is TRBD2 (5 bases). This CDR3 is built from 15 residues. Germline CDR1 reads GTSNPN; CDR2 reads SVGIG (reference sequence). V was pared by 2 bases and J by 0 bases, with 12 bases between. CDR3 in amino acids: CAWSFGRASTDTQYF. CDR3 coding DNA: TGTGCCTGGAGTTTCGGGCGGGCTAGCACAGATACGCAGTATTTT.

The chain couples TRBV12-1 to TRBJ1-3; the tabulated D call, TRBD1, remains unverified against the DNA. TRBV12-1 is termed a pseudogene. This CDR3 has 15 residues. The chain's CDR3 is CASSLGQTFGNTIYF. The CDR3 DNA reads TGTGCCAGCAGCCTAGGACAGACGTTCGGAAACACCATATATTTT.

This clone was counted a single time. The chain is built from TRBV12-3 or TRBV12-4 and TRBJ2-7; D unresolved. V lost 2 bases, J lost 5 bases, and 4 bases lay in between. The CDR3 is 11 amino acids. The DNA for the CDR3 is TGTGCCAGCAGTTTAAGAGACGAGCAGTACTTC. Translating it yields CASSLRDEQYF.

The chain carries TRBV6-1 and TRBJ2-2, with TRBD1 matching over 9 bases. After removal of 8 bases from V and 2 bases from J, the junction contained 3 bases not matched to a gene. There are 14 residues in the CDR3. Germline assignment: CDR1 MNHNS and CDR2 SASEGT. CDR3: CASGTGTNTGELFF. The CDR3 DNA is TGTGCCAGCGGGACAGGGACAAACACCGGGGAGCTGTTTTTT.

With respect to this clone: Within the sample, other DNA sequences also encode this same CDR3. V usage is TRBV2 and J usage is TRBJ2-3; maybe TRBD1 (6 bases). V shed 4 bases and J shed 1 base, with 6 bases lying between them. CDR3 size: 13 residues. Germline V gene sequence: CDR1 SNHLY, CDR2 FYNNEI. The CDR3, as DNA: TGTGCCAGCAGTGGACAGGGCACAGATACGCAGTATTTT. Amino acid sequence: CASSGQGTDTQYF.

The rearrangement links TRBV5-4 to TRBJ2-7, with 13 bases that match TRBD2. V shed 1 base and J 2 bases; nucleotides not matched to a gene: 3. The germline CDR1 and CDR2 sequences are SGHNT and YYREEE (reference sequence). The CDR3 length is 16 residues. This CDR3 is CASSLQLAGGTYEQYF. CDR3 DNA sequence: TGTGCCAGCAGCTTGCAACTAGCGGGGGGGACCTACGAGCAGTACTTC.

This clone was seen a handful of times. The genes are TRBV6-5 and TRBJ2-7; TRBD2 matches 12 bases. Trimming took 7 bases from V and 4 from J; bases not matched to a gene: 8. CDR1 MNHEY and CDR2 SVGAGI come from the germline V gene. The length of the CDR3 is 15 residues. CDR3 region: CASIWSSGGVYEQYF. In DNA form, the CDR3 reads TGTGCCAGCATCTGGTCTAGCGGGGGGGTATACGAGCAGTACTTC.

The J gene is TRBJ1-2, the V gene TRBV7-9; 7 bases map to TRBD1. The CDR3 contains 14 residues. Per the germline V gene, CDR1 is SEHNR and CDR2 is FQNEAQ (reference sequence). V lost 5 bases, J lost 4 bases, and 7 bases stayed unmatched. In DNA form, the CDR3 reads TGTGCCAGCAGCCCGACTACAGGGGCCTATGGCTACACCTTC. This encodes CASSPTTGAYGYTF.